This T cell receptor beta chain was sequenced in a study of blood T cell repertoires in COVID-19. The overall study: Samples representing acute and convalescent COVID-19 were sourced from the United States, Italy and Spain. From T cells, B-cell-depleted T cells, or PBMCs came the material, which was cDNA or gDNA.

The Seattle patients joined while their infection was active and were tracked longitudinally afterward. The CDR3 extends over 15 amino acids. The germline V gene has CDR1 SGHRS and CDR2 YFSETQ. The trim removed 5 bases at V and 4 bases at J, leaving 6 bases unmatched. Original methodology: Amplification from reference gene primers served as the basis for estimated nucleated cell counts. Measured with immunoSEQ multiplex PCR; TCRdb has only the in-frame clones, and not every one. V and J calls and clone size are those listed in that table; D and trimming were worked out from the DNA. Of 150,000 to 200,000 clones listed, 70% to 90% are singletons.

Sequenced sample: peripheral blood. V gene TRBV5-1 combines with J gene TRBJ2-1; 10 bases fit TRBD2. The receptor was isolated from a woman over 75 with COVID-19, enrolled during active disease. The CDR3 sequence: CASSFGLAAYNEQFF. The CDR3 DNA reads TGCGCCAGCAGTTTCGGACTAGCGGCTTACAATGAGCAGTTCTTC.